This TCR beta chain is drawn from a study of blood T cell repertoires in COVID-19 (TCRdb year 2020). Study-wide context: Samples from collaborators originated in the United States, Italy and Spain and spanned both the acute and convalescent phases of COVID-19. The material from the prospective study consisted of cDNA or gDNA derived from T cells, B-cell-depleted T cells, or PBMCs. The dataset comprised deeply sampled blood TCRbeta repertoires from subjects exposed to, actively infected with, or recovered from COVID-19. The repertoires were made available in a free public database intended to serve as a resource for research on the immune response to SARS-CoV-2. The samples were drawn from the first 160 participants of the ongoing ImmuneRACE study and from 1,254 subjects provided by 6 global collaborators. Nearly every sample came with metadata listing a de-identified subject ID, COVID-19 status, age in years and sex. Where available, HLA class I and class II types were taken from metadata supplied by the sample provider and were not determined by assay-based typing.

Enrolling through a virtual design, the prospective study's participants ranged in age from roughly 18 to 90 years and lived across approximately 25 United States geographic areas. To assign participants to cohorts, the prospective study relied on clinical history that participants themselves reported in a screening survey and a study questionnaire. Exposed participants had been in contact, within 2 weeks of entering the study, with a person who had a PCR-confirmed or clinician-diagnosed case of COVID-19. In the prospective study, mobile phlebotomists collected whole blood, serum and a nasopharyngeal or oropharyngeal swab from each participant. Participants in the prospective study had the option to provide additional blood draws and questionnaires over an approximately 2-month period. Before DNA extraction, blood samples from the prospective study were shipped at room temperature or frozen. Note on this clone: This clone's antigen is unknown. No base quality information exists; no much larger clone differs at one position.

The immunoSEQ Assay, a bias-controlled multiplex PCR, was used to amplify TCRbeta CDR3 regions from genomic DNA. The paper's processing steps were these. Nucleated cell counts per sample were estimated from amplification of reference gene primers within the assay. Sequence reads were collapsed and filtered to measure the absolute abundance of every unique TCRbeta CDR3 rearrangement. For each sample, productive Simpson clonality was calculated as the square root of Simpson's diversity index across productive rearrangements. Not all clones reach the TCRdb copy of this immuneACCESS table, which keeps in-frame sequences only. Checked studies attribute under half of the gap to unresolved V genes and leave the rest unexplained. The V and J calls and clone size come from that table; D and trimming were worked out from the DNA. The sample table shows over 200,000 clones, and around 91% are seen once. The ten largest make up more than 13% of the sample.

Overall results and qualifications from the work: Clinical and demographic metadata were provided uncurated, with the amount varying by source and participant.

For this chain, trimming is 3 bases at the V end and 6 bases at the J end, and the number of junction bases without a gene match is 8. The germline V gene specifies MGHRA as CDR1 and YSYEKL as CDR2. From the cysteine through the phenylalanine, the CDR3 covers 14 amino acids. CDR3 DNA is the only sequence kept; it has 42 bases, read in frame from the first base. The origin of this receptor is a man aged 25-45 years who had been exposed to COVID-19. Sequenced sample: PBMCs or T cells enriched from blood (not recorded which). The sequence links TRBV4-1 to TRBJ2-7; 7 central bases correspond to TRBD2. The CDR3 corresponds to CASSQGLAAVEQYF. The DNA sequence follows: TGCGCCAGCAGCCAGGGGCTAGCGGCAGTCGAGCAGTACTTC.